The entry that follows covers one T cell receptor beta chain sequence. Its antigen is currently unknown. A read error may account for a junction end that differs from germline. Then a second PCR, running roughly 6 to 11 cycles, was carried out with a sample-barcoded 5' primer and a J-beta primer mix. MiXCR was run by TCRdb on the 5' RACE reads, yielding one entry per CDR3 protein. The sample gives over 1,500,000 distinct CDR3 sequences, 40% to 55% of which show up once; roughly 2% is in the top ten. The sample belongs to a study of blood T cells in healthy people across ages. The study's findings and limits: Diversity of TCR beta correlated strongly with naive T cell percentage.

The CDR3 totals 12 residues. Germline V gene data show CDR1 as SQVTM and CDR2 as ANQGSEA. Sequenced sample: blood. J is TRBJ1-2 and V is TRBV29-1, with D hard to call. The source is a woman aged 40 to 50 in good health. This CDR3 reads CGVEVGVGGYTF. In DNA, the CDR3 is TGCGGCGTTGAAGTCGGGGTGGGAGGCTACACCTTC.